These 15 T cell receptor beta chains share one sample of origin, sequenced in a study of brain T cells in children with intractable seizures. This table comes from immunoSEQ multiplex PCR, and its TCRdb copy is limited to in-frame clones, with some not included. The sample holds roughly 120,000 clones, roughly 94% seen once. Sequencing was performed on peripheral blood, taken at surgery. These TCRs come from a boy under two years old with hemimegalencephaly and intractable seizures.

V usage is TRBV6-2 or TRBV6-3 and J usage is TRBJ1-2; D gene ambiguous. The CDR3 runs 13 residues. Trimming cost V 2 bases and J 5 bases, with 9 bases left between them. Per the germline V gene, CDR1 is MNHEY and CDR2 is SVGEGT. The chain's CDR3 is CASSYGGSYGYTF. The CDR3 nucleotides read TGTGCCAGCAGTTACGGCGGTTCTTATGGCTACACCTTC.

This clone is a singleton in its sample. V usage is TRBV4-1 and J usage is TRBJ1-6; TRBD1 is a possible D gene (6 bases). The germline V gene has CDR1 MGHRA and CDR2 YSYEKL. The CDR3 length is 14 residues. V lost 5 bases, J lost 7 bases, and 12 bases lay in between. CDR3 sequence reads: CASSRRDTNSPLHF. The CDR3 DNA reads TGCGCCAGCAGCAGACGGGACACAAATTCACCCCTCCACTTT.

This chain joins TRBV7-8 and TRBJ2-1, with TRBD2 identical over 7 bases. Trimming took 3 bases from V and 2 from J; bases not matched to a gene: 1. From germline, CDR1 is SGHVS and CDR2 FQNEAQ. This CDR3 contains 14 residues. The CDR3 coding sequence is TGTGCCAGCAGCTTGGGGACTACCTACAATGAGCAGTTCTTC. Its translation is CASSLGTTYNEQFF.

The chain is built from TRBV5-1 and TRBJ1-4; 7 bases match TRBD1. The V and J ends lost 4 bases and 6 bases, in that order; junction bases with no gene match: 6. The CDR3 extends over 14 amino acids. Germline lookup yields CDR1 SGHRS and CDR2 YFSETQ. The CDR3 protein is CASSPGTAYEKLFF. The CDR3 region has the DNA TGCGCCAGCAGCCCCGGGACAGCCTATGAAAAACTGTTTTTT.

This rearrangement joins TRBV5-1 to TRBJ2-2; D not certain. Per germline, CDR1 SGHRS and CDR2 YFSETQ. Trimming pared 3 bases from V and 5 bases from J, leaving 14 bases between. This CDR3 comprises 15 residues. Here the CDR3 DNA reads TGCGCCAGCAGCTGGGTCCGCATGGAAACCGGGGAGCTGTTTTTT. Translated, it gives CASSWVRMETGELFF.

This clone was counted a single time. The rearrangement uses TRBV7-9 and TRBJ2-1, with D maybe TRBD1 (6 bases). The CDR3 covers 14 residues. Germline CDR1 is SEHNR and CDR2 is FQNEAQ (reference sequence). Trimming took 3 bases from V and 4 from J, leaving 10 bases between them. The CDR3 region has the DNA TGTGCCAGCAGCTTGACAGGTGCTTACAATGAGCAGTTCTTC. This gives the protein CASSLTGAYNEQFF.

Here the CDR3 reads CASSPQTLSEGRTDTQYF. CDR3 nucleotide sequence: TGTGCCAGCAGCCCACAAACCCTTAGTGAGGGTCGCACAGATACGCAGTATTTT. The chain uses TRBV3-1 (or the pseudogene TRBV3-2) and TRBJ2-3, with a possible D match to TRBD2 (5 bases). The V and J ends lost 4 bases and 1 base respectively, with 21 bases between them. Germline V gives CDR1 LGHDT, CDR2 YNNKEL (reference sequence). The CDR3 is made up of 18 amino acids.

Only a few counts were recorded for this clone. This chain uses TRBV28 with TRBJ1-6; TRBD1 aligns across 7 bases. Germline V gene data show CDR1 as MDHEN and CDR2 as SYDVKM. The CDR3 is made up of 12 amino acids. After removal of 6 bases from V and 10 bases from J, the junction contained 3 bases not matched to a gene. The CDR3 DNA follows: TGTGCCAGCAGAGAGACAGGGTCACCCCTCCACTTT. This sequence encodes CASRETGSPLHF.

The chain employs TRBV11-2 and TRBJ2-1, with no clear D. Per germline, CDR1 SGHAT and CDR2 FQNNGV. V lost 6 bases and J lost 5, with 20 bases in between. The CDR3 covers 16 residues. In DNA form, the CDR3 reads TGTGCCAGCAGTCGTGTTCGGGTGTTGGTCGACAATGAGCAGTTCTTC. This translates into CASSRVRVLVDNEQFF.

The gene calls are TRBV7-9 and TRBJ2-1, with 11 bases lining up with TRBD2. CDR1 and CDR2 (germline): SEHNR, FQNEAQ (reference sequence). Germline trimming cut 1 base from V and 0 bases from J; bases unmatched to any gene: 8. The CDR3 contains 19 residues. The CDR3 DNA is TGTGCCAGCAGCTTAGTGACTAGCGGGGAATGGAGCTCCTACAATGAGCAGTTCTTC. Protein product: CASSLVTSGEWSSYNEQFF.

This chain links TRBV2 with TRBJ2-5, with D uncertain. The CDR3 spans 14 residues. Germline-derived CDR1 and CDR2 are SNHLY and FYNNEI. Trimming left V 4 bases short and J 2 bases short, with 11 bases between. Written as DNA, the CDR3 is TGTGCCAGCAGTGGATTCGGCAGACAAGAGACCCAGTACTTC. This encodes CASSGFGRQETQYF.

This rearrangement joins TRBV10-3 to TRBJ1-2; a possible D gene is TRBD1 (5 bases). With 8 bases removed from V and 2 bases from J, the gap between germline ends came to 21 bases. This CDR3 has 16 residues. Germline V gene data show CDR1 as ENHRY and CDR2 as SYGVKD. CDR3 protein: CAIRKPTVPINYGYTF. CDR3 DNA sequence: TGTGCCATCCGAAAACCGACAGTCCCTATCAACTATGGCTACACCTTC.

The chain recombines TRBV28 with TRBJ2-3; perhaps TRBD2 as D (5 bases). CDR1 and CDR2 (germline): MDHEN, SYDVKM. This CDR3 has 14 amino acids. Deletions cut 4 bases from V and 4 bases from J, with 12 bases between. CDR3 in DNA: TGTGCCAGCAGTTGTGAGGGCCTGTCAGATACGCAGTATTTT. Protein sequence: CASSCEGLSDTQYF.

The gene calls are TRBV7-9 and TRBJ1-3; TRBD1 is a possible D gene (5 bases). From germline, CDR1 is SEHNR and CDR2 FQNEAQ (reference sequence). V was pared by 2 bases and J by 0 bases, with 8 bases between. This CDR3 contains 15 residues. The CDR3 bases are TGTGCCAGCAGCTTATACGACAGCTCTGGAAACACCATATATTTT. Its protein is CASSLYDSSGNTIYF.

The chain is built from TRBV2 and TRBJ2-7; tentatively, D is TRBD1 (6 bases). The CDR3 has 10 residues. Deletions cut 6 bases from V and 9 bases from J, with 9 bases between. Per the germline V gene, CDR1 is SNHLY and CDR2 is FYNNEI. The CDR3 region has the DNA TGTGCCAGCAGCGCACAGGGGCAGTACTTC. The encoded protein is CASSAQGQYF.